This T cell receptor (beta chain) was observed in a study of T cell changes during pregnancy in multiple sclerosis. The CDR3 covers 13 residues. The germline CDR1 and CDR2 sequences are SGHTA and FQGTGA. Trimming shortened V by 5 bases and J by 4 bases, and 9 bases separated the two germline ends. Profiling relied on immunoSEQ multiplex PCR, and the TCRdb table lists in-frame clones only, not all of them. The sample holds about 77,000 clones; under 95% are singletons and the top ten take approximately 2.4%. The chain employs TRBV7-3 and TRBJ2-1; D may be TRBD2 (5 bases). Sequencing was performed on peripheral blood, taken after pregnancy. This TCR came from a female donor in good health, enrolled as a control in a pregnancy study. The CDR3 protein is CASSHPGYNEQFF. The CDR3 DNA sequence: TGTGCCAGCAGCCACCCGGGGTACAATGAGCAGTTCTTC.